Described below is a single TCR beta chain sequence and its context. Sequenced by immunoSEQ multiplex PCR; TCRdb stores in-frame clones only, minus some. The sample lists 95,000 or so clones, around 87% seen once, with 1.5% to 2.5% in the top ten. Germline V gene lookup returns CDR1 SGHRS and CDR2 YFSETQ. V lost 0 bases and J lost 1, with 7 bases in between. The CDR3 length is 15 residues. The data derive from a study of PD-L1 blockade in urothelial cancer. Time point described: pretreatment peripheral blood. This sample comprised PBMCs, obtained around atezolizumab (anti-PD-L1) treatment. The source is a man in his fifties or sixties with urothelial cancer. The V gene is TRBV5-1, the J gene TRBJ2-2; D is possibly TRBD1 (5 bases). CDR3 bases: TGCGCCAGCAGCTTGGGACAGAAGAACACCGGGGAGCTGTTTTTT. This gives the protein CASSLGQKNTGELFF.